This T cell receptor (beta chain) derives from a study of blood T cell repertoires in COVID-19. About the research overall: Samples of COVID-19 (acute and convalescent) were obtained from the United States, Italy and Spain. T cells, B-cell-depleted T cells, or PBMCs supplied cDNA or gDNA.

Study processing details: The authors estimated nucleated cell counts from reference gene primer amplification. Using immunoSEQ multiplex PCR, the repertoire was profiled, and TCRdb retains in-frame clones only, with some absent. V and J calls and clone size follow that table, whereas D and trimming were derived from the DNA. Of approximately 400,000 clones listed, more than 70% are singletons. The CDR3 covers 10 residues. Trimming took off 5 bases at V and 9 bases at J, with 7 bases between the two ends. The germline gives CDR1 MDHEN, CDR2 SYDVKM. Sequenced sample: peripheral blood. This clonotype originated in a middle-aged man with acute or convalescent COVID-19. The chain carries TRBV28 and TRBJ1-2; D gene ambiguous. CDR3 nucleotides: TGTGCCAGCAGTCGGGTGAGCTACACCTTC. It codes for CASSRVSYTF.